This T cell receptor (beta chain) was retrieved from a study of T cell repertoires and HLA-DP antigens (dated by TCRdb to 2016 to 2019). With regard to the full study: The study used an in vitro model of CD4+ T cell alloreactivity in which transduced HeLa cells presented allogeneic HLA-DP. The three donors were two male and one female, with ages ranging from the 18-to-29 to the 60-to-69 age band. The average DNA input was around 240 ng for sorted CD137+CD4+ samples versus roughly 1,100 ng for pre-culture CD4+ samples. The two alloantigens modelled structurally similar versus dissimilar alloantigens, differing from self at one and approximately 9 peptide-binding groove amino acids, respectively.

The immunoSEQ multiplex PCR, with forward primers for 54 TRBV segments and reverse primers for 13 TRBJ segments, was used to amplify TCRB CDR3 regions. Pre-culture CD4+ samples were sequenced at deep resolution, targeting over 150,000 T cell genomes. Amplicons were sequenced on an Illumina HiSeq System, producing 87 bp reads covering the CDR3. In the authors' own workflow: PCR and sequencing errors in the reads were corrected, and CDR3 regions were defined by aligning to IMGT reference sequences. Template and unique rearrangement counts were estimated using synthetic template pools. Clonality was computed by subtracting Pielou's evenness from 1. Richness was estimated with the Daley-Smith estimator. Repertoire overlap was measured with Morisita's index. Clones found in cultured samples but undetected in the pre-culture repertoire of the corresponding donor were defined as low-abundance clones. TCRdb re-hosts the immuneACCESS table, in-frame sequences only. Its copies lack some clones; in the studies checked, an unresolved V gene accounts for under half of them, and the cause for the rest is not known. V, J and clone size were drawn from that table, and D and trimming were deduced from the DNA. Recorded for this sample are approximately 86,000 clones; roughly 86% of them occurred a single time. 1.5% to 2% of the sample is in the top ten clones.

Spanning cysteine to phenylalanine, the CDR3 consists of 15 amino acids. Just the 45-base CDR3 DNA is kept, in frame starting at base 1. The germline V gene provides CDR1 SNHLY and CDR2 FYNNEI. A distance of 11 bases separates the germline ends of V and J, which lose 1 base and 2 bases respectively. What the authors observed across the whole study: The study was limited by having only three donors, by relying on a non-physiological HeLa antigen-presenting system, and by using total CD4+ responder cells. The naive and memory CD4+ repertoires were not analysed as separate populations. Clonality of sorted CD137+ cells was similar against both alloantigens (approximately 0.39) and much higher than in pre-culture samples (approximately 0.04). An average cumulative frequency of around 40% against one allele and under 65% against the other was found for clones undetected before culture.

Ten or more counts support this clone. There is no known antigen for this receptor. Per-nucleotide qualities are absent, and no much larger clonotype sits a single base away. Untouched CD4+ T cells were isolated from Ficoll-separated PBMC by magnetic bead negative selection, reaching an average purity of about 98%. Untouched CD4+ T cells were isolated with magnetic beads from Ficoll-separated PBMC, and a purity of about 98% was reached with negligible CD8+ contamination. Peripheral blood mononuclear cells were supplied by the buffy coats of a few healthy blood donors, who served as the study donors. Each of the three donors was CMV seronegative. The DNeasy Blood & Tissue Kit was used to extract genomic DNA. For each subject, genomic DNA from sorted CD137+CD4+ cells and from pre-culture CD4+ baseline samples underwent TCRB sequencing.

The sequence is built from TRBV2 and TRBJ1-2; TRBD1 is a weak D gene call, 6 bases matching. The receptor's source is a man aged 50 to 59 in good health and CMV-seronegative. Input material: CD4+ T cells from PBMCs. The CDR3 protein sequence reads: CASSEDRVGNYGYTF. The base sequence is TGTGCCAGCAGTGAAGACAGGGTGGGGAACTATGGCTACACCTTC.